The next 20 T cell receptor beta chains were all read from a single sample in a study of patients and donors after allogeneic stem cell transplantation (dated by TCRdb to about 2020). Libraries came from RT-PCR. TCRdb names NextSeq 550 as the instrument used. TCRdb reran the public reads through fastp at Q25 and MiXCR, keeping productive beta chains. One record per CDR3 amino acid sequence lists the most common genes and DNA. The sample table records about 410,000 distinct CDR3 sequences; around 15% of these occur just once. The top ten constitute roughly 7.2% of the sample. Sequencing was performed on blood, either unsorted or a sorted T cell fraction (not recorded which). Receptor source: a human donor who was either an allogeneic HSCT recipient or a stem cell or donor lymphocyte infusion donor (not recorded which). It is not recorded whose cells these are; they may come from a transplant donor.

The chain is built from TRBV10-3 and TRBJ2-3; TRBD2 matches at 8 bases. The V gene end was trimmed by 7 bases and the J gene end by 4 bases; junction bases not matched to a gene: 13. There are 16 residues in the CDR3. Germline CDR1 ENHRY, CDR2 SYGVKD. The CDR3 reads CAIKEVKAGGADTQYF. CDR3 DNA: TGTGCCATCAAAGAGGTCAAGGCGGGGGGAGCAGATACGCAGTATTTT.

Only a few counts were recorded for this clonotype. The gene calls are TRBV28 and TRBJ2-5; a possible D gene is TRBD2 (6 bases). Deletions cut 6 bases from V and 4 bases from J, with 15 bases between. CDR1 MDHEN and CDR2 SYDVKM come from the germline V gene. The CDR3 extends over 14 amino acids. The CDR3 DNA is TGTGCCAGCAGAGCGGATAACGGGGGAGAGACCCAGTACTTC. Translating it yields CASRADNGGETQYF.

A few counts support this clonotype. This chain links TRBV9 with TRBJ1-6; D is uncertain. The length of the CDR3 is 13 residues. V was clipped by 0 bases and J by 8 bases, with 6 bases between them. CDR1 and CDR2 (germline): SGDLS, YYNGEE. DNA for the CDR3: TGTGCCAGCAGCGTAGAGAGGGATTCACCCCTCCACTTT. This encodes CASSVERDSPLHF.

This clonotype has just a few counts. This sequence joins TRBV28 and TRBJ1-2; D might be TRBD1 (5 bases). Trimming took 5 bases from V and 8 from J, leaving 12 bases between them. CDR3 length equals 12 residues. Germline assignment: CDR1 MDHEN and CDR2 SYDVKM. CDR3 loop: CASSIKGIGYTF. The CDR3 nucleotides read TGTGCCAGCAGTATAAAGGGGATCGGCTACACCTTC.

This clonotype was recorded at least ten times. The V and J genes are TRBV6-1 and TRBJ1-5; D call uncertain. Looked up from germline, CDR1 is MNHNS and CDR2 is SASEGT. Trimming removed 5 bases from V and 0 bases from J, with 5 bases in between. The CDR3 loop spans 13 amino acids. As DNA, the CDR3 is TGTGCCAGCAGTAGGTATAGCAATCAGCCCCAGCATTTT. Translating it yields CASSRYSNQPQHF.

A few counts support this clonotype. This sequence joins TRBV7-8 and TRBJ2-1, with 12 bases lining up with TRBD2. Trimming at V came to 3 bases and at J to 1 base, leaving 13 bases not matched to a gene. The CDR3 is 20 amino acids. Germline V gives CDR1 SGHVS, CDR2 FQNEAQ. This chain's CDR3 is CASSFPVRLAGEGSYNEQFF. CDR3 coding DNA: TGTGCCAGCAGCTTCCCGGTAAGACTAGCGGGAGAGGGATCCTACAATGAGCAGTTCTTC.

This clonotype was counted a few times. DNA for the CDR3: TGTGCCAGCAGCGGGACACCCAGCTATGGCTACACCTTC. It specifies CASSGTPSYGYTF. The chain recombines TRBV7-9 with TRBJ1-2, with D possibly TRBD1 on 6 matching bases. V lost 5 bases to trimming and J lost 4 bases, with 11 bases between them. The CDR3 is 13 amino acids. Per germline, CDR1 SEHNR and CDR2 FQNEAQ (reference sequence).

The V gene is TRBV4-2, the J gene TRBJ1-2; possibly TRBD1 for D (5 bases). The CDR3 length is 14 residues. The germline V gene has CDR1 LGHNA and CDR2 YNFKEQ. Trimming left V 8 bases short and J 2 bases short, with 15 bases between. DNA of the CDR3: TGTGCCAGCCGCCGGTGGGGGGTGAACTATGGCTACACCTTC. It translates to CASRRWGVNYGYTF.

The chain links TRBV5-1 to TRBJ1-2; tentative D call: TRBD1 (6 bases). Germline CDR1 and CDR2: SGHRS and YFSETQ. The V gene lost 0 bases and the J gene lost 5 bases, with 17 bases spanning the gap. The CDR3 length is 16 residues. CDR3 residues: CASSLGDRGALYGYTF. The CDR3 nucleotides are TGCGCCAGCAGCTTGGGAGATCGGGGGGCGCTTTATGGCTACACCTTC.

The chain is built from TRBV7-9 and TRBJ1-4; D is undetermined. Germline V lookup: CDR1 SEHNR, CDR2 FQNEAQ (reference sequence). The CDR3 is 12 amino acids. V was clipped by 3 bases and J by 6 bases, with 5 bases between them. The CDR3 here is CASSFRDEKLFF. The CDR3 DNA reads TGTGCCAGCAGCTTTAGGGATGAAAAACTGTTTTTT.

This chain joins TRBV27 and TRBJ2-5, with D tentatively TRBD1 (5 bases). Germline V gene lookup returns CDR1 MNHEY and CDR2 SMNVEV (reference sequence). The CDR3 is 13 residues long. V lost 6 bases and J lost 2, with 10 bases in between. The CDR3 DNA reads TGTGCCAGCAGGACAGTGGATCAAGAGACCCAGTACTTC. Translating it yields CASRTVDQETQYF.

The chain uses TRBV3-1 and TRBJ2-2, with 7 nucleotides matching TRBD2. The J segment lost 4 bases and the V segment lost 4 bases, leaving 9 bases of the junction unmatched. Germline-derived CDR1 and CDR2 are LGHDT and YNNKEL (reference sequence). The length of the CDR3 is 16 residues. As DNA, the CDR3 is TGTGCCAGCAGCCGGACCGGGGGAGGGAGCACCGGGGAGCTGTTTTTT. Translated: CASSRTGGGSTGELFF.

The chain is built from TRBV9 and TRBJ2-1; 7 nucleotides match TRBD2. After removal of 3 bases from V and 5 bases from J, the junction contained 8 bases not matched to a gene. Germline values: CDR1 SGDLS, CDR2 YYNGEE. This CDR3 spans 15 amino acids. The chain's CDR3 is CASSAPWGGDNEQFF. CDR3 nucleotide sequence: TGTGCCAGCAGCGCCCCGTGGGGAGGGGACAATGAGCAGTTCTTC.

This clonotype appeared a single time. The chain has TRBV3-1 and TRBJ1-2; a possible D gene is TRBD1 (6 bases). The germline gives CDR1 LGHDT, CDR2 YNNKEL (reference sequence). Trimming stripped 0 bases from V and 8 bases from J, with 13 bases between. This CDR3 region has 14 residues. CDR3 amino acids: CASSQDLRGGGYTF. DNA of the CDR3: TGTGCCAGCAGCCAAGATCTGAGGGGGGGCGGCTACACCTTC.

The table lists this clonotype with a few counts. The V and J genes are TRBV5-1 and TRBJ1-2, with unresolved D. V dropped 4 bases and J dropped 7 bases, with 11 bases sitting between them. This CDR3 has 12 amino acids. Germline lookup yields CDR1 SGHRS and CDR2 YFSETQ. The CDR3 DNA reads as TGCGCCAGCAGCCCGGACGGACGTGGCTACACCTTC. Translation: CASSPDGRGYTF.

CDR3 nucleotide sequence: TGTGCTAGTGGTTTAGGGCAGTACTCCTACAATGAGCAGTTCTTC. This codes for CASGLGQYSYNEQFF. The J gene is TRBJ2-1, the V gene TRBV12-5, with D hard to call. V was pared by 3 bases and J by 0 bases, with 9 bases between. Germline values: CDR1 LGHNT, CDR2 FRNRAP. The CDR3 length is 15 residues.

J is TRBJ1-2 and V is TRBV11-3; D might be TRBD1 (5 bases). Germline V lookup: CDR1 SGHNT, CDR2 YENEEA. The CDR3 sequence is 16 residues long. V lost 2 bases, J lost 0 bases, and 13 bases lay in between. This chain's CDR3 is CASSLRGGRANYGYTF. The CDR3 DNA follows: TGTGCCAGCAGCTTACGGGGGGGAAGAGCTAACTATGGCTACACCTTC. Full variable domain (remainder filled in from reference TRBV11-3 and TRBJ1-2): EAGVVQSPRYKIIEKKQPVAFWCNPISGHNTLYWYLQNLGQGPELLIRYENEEAVDDSQLPKDRFSAERLKGVDSTLKIQPAELGDSAVYLCASSLRGGRANYGYTFGSGTRLTVV.

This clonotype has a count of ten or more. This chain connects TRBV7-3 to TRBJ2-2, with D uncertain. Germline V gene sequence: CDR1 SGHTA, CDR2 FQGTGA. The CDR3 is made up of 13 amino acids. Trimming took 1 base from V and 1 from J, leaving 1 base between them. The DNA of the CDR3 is TGTGCCAGCAGCTTAAGGAACACCGGGGAGCTGTTTTTT. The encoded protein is CASSLRNTGELFF.

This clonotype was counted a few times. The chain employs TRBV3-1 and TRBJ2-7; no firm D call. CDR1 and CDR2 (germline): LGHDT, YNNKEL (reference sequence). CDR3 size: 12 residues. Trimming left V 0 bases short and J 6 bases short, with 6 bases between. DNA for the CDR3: TGTGCCAGCAGCCAAGATTGGGGCGAGCAGTACTTC. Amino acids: CASSQDWGEQYF.

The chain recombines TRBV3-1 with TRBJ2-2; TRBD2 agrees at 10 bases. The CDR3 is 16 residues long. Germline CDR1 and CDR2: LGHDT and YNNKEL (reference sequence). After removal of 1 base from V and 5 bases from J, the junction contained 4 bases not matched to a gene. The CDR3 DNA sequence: TGTGCCAGCAGCCAAGTGGTACTAGCGGGAACCGGGGAGCTGTTTTTT. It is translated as CASSQVVLAGTGELFF.